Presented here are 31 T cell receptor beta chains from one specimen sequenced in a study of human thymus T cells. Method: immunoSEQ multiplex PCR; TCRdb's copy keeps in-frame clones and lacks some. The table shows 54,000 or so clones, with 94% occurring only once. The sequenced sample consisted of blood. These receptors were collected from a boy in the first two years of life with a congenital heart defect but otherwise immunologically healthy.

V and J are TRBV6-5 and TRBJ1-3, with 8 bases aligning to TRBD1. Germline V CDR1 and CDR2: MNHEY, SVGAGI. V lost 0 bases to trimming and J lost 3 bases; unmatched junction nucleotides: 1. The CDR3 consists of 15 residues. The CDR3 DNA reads TGTGCCAGCAGTTACTCACAGGGGGATGGAAACACCATATATTTT. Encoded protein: CASSYSQGDGNTIYF.

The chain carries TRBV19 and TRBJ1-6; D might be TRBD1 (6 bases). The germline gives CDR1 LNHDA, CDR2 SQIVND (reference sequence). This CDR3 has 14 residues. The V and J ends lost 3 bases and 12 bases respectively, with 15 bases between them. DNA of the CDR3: TGTGCCAGTAGTATTGGGGGGCGCGCCATACCCCTCCACTTT. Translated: CASSIGGRAIPLHF. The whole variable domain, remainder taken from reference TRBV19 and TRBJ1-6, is DGGITQSPKYLFRKEGQNVTLSCEQNLNHDAMYWYRQDPGQGLRLIYYSQIVNDFQKGDIAEGYSVSREKKESFPLTVTSAQKNPTAFYLCASSIGGRAIPLHFGNGTRLTVT.

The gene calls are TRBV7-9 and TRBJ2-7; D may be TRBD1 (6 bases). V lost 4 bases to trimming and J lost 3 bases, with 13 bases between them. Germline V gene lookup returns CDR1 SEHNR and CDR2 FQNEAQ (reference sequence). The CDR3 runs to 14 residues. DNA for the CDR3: TGTGCCAGCAGCTCAAGGGGGAGCGGCTACGAGCAGTACTTC. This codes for CASSSRGSGYEQYF.

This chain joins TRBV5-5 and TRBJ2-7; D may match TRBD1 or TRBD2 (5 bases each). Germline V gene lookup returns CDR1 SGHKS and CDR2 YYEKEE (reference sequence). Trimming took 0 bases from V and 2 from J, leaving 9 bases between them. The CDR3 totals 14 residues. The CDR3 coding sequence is TGTGCCAGCAGCTTGGCGGGGACCCCCTACGAGCAGTACTTC. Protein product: CASSLAGTPYEQYF.

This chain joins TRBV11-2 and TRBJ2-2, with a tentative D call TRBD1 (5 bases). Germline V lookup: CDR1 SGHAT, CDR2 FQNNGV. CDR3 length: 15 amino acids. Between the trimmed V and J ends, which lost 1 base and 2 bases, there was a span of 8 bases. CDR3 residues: CASSLVRGNTGELFF. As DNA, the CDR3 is TGTGCCAGCAGCTTAGTAAGGGGAAACACCGGGGAGCTGTTTTTT.

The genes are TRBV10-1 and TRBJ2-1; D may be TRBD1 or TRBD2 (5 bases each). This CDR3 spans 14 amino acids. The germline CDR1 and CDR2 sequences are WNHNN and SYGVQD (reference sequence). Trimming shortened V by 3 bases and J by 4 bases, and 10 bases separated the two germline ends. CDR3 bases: TGCGCCAGCAGTGACTCGGGGCGGTACAATGAGCAGTTCTTC. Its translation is CASSDSGRYNEQFF.

This chain's CDR3 is CASSGRQKGRHNEQFF. As DNA, the CDR3 is TGTGCCAGCAGTGGCCGACAGAAAGGGAGGCACAATGAGCAGTTCTTC. J is TRBJ2-1 and V is TRBV6-1; D is perhaps TRBD2 (6 bases). V was trimmed by 4 bases and J by 5 bases, leaving 18 bases between them. Germline V CDR1 and CDR2: MNHNS, SASEGT. The CDR3 runs to 16 residues.

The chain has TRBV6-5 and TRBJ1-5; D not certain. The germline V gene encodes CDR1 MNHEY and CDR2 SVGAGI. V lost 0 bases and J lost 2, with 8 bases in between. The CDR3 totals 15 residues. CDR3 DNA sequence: TGTGCCAGCAGTTACTCGACGGCTGGCAATCAGCCCCAGCATTTT. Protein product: CASSYSTAGNQPQHF.

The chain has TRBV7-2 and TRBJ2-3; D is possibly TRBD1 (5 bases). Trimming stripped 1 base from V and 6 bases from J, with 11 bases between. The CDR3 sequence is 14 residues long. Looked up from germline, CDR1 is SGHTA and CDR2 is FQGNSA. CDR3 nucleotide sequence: TGTGCCAGCAGCTTAGGCAGGGTAGGGGATACGCAGTATTTT. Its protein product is CASSLGRVGDTQYF.

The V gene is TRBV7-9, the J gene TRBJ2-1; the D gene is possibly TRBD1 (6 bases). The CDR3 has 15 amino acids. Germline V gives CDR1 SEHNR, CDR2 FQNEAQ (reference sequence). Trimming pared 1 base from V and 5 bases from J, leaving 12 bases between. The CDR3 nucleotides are TGTGCCAGCAGCTTAGGTCGGCGACAGGACAATGAGCAGTTCTTC. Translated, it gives CASSLGRRQDNEQFF.

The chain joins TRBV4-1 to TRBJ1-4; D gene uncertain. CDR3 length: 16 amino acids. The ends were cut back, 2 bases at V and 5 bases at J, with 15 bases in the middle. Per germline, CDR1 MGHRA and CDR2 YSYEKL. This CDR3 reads CASSQTRRDWNEKLFF. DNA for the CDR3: TGCGCCAGCAGCCAAACTCGCCGCGATTGGAATGAAAAACTGTTTTTT.

CDR3: CASSVGRASGSRETQYF. The CDR3 DNA reads as TGTGCCAGCAGCGTAGGTAGGGCTAGCGGGAGCCGGGAGACCCAGTACTTC. This rearrangement joins TRBV9 to TRBJ2-5; 10 nucleotides agree with TRBD2. CDR3 size: 17 residues. Trimming at V came to 0 bases and at J to 5 bases, leaving 10 bases not matched to a gene. The germline CDR1 and CDR2 sequences are SGDLS and YYNGEE.

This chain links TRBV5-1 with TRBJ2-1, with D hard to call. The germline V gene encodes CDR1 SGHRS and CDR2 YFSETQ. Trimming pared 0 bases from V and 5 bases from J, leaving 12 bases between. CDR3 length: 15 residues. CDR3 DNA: TGCGCCAGCAGCTTGGGGATCTCAGTCCACAATGAGCAGTTCTTC. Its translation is CASSLGISVHNEQFF.

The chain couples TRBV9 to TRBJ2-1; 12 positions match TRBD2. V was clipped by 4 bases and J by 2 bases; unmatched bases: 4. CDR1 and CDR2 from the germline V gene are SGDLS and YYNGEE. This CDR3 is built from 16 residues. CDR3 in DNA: TGTGCCAGCAGCATCCGGACTAGCGGGGCCTACAATGAGCAGTTCTTC. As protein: CASSIRTSGAYNEQFF.

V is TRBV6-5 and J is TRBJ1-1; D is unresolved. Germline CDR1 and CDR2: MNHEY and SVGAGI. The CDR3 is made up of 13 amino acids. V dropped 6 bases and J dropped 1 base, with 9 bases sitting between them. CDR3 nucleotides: TGTGCCAGCAGATTTGTCCGGAACACTGAAGCTTTCTTT. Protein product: CASRFVRNTEAFF.

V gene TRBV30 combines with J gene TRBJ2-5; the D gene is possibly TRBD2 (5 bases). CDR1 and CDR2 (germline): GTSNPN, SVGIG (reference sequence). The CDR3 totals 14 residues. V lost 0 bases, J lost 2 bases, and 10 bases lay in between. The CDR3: CAWSVDYLQETQYF. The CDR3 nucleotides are TGTGCCTGGAGTGTAGACTACCTACAAGAGACCCAGTACTTC.

CDR3 residues: CASVRSGPNQPQHF. CDR3 in DNA: TGTGCCAGCGTGAGGTCAGGGCCCAATCAGCCCCAGCATTTT. This chain links TRBV6-1 with TRBJ1-5; D is possibly TRBD1 (5 bases). The V gene lost 8 bases and the J gene lost 3 bases, with 14 bases spanning the gap. CDR3 length: 14 amino acids. CDR1 is MNHNS and CDR2 is SASEGT in the germline V gene.

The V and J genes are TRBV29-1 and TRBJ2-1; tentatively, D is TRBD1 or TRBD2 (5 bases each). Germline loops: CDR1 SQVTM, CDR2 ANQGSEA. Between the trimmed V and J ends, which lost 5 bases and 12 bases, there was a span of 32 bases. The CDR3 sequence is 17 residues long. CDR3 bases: TGCAGCGTTCAGATCGGGTATGGCAGCAGCCGCCCGAGGGGGCAGTTCTTC. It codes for CSVQIGYGSSRPRGQFF.

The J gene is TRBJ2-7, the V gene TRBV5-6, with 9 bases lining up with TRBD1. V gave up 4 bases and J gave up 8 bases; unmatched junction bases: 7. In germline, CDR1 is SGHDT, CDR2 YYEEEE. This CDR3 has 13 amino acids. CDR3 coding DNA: TGTGCCAGCAGCGGGGGGACAGGGAATAAGCAGTACTTC. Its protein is CASSGGTGNKQYF.

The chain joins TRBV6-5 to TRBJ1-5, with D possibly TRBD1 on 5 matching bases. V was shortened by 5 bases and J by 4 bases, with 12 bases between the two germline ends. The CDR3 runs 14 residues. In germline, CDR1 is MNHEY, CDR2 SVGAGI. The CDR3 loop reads CASSRPGPNQPQHF. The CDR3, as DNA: TGTGCCAGCAGTCGTCCGGGACCTAATCAGCCCCAGCATTTT.

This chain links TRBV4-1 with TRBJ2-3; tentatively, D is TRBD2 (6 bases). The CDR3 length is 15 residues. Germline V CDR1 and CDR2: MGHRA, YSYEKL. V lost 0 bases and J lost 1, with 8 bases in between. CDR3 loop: CASSQDPGGTDTQYF. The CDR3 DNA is TGCGCCAGCAGCCAAGATCCGGGGGGCACAGATACGCAGTATTTT.

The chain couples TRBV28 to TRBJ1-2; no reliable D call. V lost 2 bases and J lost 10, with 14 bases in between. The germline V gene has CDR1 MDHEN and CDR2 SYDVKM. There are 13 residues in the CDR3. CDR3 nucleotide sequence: TGTGCCAGCAGTTTAGGAAGTGAGGCAGTCTACACCTTC. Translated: CASSLGSEAVYTF.

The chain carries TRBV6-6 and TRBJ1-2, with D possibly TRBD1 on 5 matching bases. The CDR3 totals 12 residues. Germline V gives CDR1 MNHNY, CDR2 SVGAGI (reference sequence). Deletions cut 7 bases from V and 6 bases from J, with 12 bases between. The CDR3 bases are TGTGCCAGCAACCACAGGATAGATGGCTACACCTTC. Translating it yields CASNHRIDGYTF.

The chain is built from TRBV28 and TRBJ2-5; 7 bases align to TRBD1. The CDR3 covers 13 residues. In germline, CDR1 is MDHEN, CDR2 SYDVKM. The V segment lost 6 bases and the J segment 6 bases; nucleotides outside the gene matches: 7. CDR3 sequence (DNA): TGTGCCAGCAGCCGACAGGGTCCTAAGACCCAGTACTTC. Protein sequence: CASSRQGPKTQYF.

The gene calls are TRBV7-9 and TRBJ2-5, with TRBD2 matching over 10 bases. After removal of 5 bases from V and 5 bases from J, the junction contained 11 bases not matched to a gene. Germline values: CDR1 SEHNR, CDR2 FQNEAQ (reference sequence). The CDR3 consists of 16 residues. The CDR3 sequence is CASSRRLAGFEETQYF. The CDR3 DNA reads TGTGCCAGCAGCCGCCGACTAGCGGGTTTTGAGGAGACCCAGTACTTC.

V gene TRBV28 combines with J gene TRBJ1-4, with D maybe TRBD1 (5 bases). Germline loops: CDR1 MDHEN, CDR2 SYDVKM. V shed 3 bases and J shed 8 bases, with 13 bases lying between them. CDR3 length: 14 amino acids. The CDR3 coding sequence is TGTGCCAGCAGTTTGGGGGACGGCCGGGAAAAACTGTTTTTT. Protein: CASSLGDGREKLFF.

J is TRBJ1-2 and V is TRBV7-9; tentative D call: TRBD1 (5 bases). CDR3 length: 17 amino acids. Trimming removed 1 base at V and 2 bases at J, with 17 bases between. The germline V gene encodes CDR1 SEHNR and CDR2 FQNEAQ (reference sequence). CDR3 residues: CASSLDRGERLNYGYTF. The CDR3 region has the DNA TGTGCCAGCAGCTTAGATCGGGGGGAAAGGCTAAACTATGGCTACACCTTC. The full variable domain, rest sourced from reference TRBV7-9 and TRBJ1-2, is DTGVSQNPRHKITKRGQNVTFRCDPISEHNRLYWYRQTLGQGPEFLTYFQNEAQLEKSRLLSDRFSAERPKGSFSTLEIQRTEQGDSAMYLCASSLDRGERLNYGYTFGSGTRLTVV.

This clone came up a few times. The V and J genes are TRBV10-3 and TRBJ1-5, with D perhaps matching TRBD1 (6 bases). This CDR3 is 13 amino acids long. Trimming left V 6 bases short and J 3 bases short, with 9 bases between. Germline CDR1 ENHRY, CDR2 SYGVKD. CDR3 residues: CAIRGQFNQPQHF. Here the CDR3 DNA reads TGTGCCATCAGAGGACAGTTCAATCAGCCCCAGCATTTT.

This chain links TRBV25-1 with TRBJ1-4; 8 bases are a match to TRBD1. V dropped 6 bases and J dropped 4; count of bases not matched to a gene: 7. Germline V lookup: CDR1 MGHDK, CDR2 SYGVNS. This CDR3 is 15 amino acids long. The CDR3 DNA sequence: TGTGCCAGCAGCCTCGGACAGGGCCTTAATGAAAAACTGTTTTTT. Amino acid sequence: CASSLGQGLNEKLFF.

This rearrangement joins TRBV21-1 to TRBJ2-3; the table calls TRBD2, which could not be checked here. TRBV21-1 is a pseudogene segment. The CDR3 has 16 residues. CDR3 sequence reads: CASSTTLAGPTDTQYF. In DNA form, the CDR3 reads TGTGCCAGCAGCACGACACTAGCGGGACCCACAGATACGCAGTATTTT.

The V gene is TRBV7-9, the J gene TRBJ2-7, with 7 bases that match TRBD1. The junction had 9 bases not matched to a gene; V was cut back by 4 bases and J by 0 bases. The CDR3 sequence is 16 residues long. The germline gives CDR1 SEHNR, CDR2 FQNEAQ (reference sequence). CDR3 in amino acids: CASSSHTGASSYEQYF. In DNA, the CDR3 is TGTGCCAGCAGCTCGCACACAGGGGCAAGCTCCTACGAGCAGTACTTC.